Listed below are T cell receptor beta chains from one sample, sequenced in a study of PD-1 blockade in classical Hodgkin lymphoma. Assay used: immunoSEQ multiplex PCR; TCRdb lists only in-frame clones, some missing. The sample holds 100,000 or so clones, approximately 90% seen once. The sample in question was peripheral blood mononuclear cells (PBMCs), obtained before the fourth cycle of nivolumab. These receptors were collected from a human donor with classical Hodgkin lymphoma. CDR3s include the opening cysteine and the closing phenylalanine or tryptophan. A D gene is named only where the DNA matches it firmly. Clone size, where shown, is once, few, many, or a class for clones that have expanded.

j_call d_call v_call clone_size cdr3_aa cdr3_nt
TRBJ2-5 . TRBV4-1 . CASSQVGSQETQYF TGCGCCAGCAGCCAAGTCGGAAGCCAAGAGACCCAGTACTTC
TRBJ2-7 . TRBV28 . CASSWKRVYEQYF TGTGCCAGCAGTTGGAAGCGTGTCTACGAGCAGTACTTC
TRBJ2-6 . TRBV5-6 . CASSVPWNSGANVLTF TGTGCCAGCAGCGTCCCCTGGAACTCTGGGGCCAACGTCCTGACTTTC
TRBJ2-2 . TRBV5-1 . CASSPNTGELFF TGCGCCAGCAGCCCTAACACCGGGGAGCTGTTTTTT
TRBJ1-4 . TRBV15 . CATSGQWGKLFF TGTGCCACCAGCGGCCAGTGGGGAAAACTGTTTTTT
TRBJ2-1 . TRBV11-1 . CASSLDSYHPPYNEQFF TGTGCCAGCAGCTTAGACAGTTACCACCCCCCCTACAATGAGCAGTTCTTC
TRBJ2-1 TRBD2 TRBV4-1 . CASSLSLSGSRYNEQFF TGCGCCAGCAGCCTATCTCTTAGCGGGAGCCGGTACAATGAGCAGTTCTTC
TRBJ1-3 TRBD1 TRBV5-1 . CASSFTRGQGDTIYF TGCGCCAGCAGCTTCACGAGAGGACAGGGTGACACCATATATTTT
TRBJ1-5 TRBD1 TRBV18 . CASSPTTGVQPQHF TGTGCCAGCTCACCAACGACAGGGGTTCAGCCCCAGCATTTT
TRBJ1-4 . TRBV2 . CASRRDGNEKLFF TGTGCCAGCAGGAGGGACGGTAATGAAAAACTGTTTTTT
TRBJ2-1 . TRBV25-1 . CASRPGAGNSYNEQFF TGTGCCAGCAGACCCGGCGCGGGGAACTCCTACAATGAGCAGTTCTTC
TRBJ1-3 TRBD1 TRBV4-1 . CASSQVGTGEDTIYF TGCGCCAGCAGCCAAGTGGGGACAGGGGAAGACACCATATATTTT
TRBJ2-3 TRBD2 TRBV10-2 few CASSVGEGFTDTQYF TGCGCCAGCAGTGTGGGGGAGGGCTTCACAGATACGCAGTATTTT
TRBJ2-1 . TRBV29-1 . CSVEAASYNEQFF TGCAGCGTTGAGGCGGCCTCCTACAATGAGCAGTTCTTC
TRBJ1-1 . TRBV6-4 . CASSAGSRTEAFF TGTGCCAGCAGTGCAGGGTCGAGAACTGAAGCTTTCTTT
TRBJ1-1 TRBD1 TRBV19 once CASIGRQGEIEAFF TGTGCCAGTATCGGAAGGCAGGGGGAAATTGAAGCTTTCTTT
TRBJ2-3 . TRBV5-1 . CASSLPDGPADTQYF TGCGCCAGCAGCTTGCCGGACGGACCCGCAGATACGCAGTATTTT
TRBJ1-4 TRBD1 TRBV19 . CASSPRDRGGEKLFF TGTGCCAGTAGTCCAAGGGACAGGGGAGGAGAAAAACTGTTTTTT
TRBJ2-1 TRBD2 TRBV7-6 . CASSLGLAGEQFF TGTGCCAGCAGTCTGGGACTAGCGGGTGAGCAGTTCTTC
TRBJ2-2 TRBD2 TRBV29-1 . CSVRSGGSTGELFF TGCAGCGTCCGGAGTGGCGGGAGCACCGGGGAGCTGTTTTTT
TRBJ2-4 . TRBV5-4 . CASSFNQGLLAKNIQYF TGTGCCAGCAGCTTTAACCAGGGGCTGCTAGCCAAAAACATTCAGTACTTC
TRBJ1-2 . TRBV13 . CASSLDSQGRGRNYGYTF TGTGCCAGCAGCTTAGATTCCCAGGGGAGAGGTAGGAACTATGGCTACACCTTC
TRBJ1-5 . TRBV11-2 . CASSLTADSNQPQHF TGTGCCAGCAGCTTAACAGCCGATAGCAATCAGCCCCAGCATTTT
TRBJ1-3 . TRBV9 . CASSLRDTLSGNTIYF TGTGCCAGCAGCTTGCGGGACACCCTGTCTGGAAACACCATATATTTT